The T cell receptor beta chain described here comes from a study of T-cell reconstitution after alpha-beta-depleted transplantation in children. Study-wide results and limits: Counts and diversity of T cells one year after transplant came mostly from newly produced T cells. There were some patients whose high TCRbeta diversity at day 60 came from surviving recipient T cells and thymic progenitors. Roughly two months post-transplant, alpha-beta T cells reportedly originated from several hundred graft clones that had expanded.

The CDR3 runs 11 residues. Between the trimmed V and J ends, which lost 2 bases and 6 bases, there was a span of 3 bases. This clonotype was observed at least ten times. The antigen is undetermined. Researchers prepared the TCRbeta library using unique molecular identifiers, the study reports. TCRdb re-analysed the PCR reads in MiXCR, keeping a single row per CDR3 protein. The sample shows more than 200,000 distinct CDR3 sequences, about 26% of them seen only once. The sequence derives from a girl aged 2-9 years with Fanconi anemia, due to receive a stem cell transplant. The rearrangement uses TRBV12-3 or TRBV12-4 and TRBJ2-3; no firm D call. Sequenced material: PBMCs, taken before TCRalphabeta/CD19-depleted stem cell transplant. The CDR3 is CASSLRDTQYF. DNA for the CDR3: TGTGCCAGCAGTTTACGGGATACGCAGTATTTT.